This TCR beta chain was sequenced in a study of T cell responses to AZD1222 COVID-19 vaccine. Only in-frame clones appear in the TCRdb table, and some are missing; sequencing was by immunoSEQ multiplex PCR. The sample contains over 85,000 clones, approximately 90% of which appear only once. The source of this sequence is an adult who received the AZD1222 COVID-19 vaccine. Sequences were derived from peripheral blood, sampled 28 days after the second AZD1222 dose.

This CDR3 reads CASSAGGLGQPQHF. In nucleotides, the CDR3 is TGTGCCAGCAGTGCGGGGGGATTGGGTCAGCCCCAGCATTTT. The chain has TRBV2 and TRBJ1-5; D might be TRBD1 (5 bases). Trimming left V 4 bases short and J 6 bases short, with 13 bases between. Germline assignment: CDR1 SNHLY and CDR2 FYNNEI. The CDR3 extends over 14 amino acids.